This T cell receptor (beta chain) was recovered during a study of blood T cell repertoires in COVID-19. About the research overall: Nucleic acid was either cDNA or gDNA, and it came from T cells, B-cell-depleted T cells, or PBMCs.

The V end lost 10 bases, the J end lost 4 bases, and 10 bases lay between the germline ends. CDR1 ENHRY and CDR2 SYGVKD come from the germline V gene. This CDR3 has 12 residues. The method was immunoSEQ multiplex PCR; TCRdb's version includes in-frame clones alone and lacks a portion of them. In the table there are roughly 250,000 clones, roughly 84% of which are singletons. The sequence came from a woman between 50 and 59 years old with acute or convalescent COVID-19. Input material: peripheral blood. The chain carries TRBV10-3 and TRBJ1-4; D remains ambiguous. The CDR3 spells CATAVGNEKLFF. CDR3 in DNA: TGTGCCACCGCGGTCGGTAATGAAAAACTGTTTTTT.